This T cell receptor beta chain was sequenced during a study of T cell responses to AZD1222 COVID-19 vaccine. The study, taken as a whole, reports: The donor group comprised mostly white British people and more females; the analysis possibly underestimated clonal diversity.

The table came from immunoSEQ multiplex PCR; TCRdb's copy has only in-frame clones and leaves some out. Of about 110,000 clones listed, over 85% are singletons. As for this clone: Its specificity is unknown.

The sequence was collected from an adult who received the AZD1222 COVID-19 vaccine. The sample here was peripheral blood, taken 28 days after the second AZD1222 dose.

The chain's CDR3 is CASSLAWGRQETQYF. The CDR3 DNA is TGTGCCAGCAGCTTAGCGTGGGGCCGCCAAGAGACCCAGTACTTC. The rearrangement uses TRBV7-2 and TRBJ2-5, with D tentatively TRBD1 (5 bases). Germline V gene lookup returns CDR1 SGHTA and CDR2 FQGNSA. V lost 0 bases, J lost 1 base, and 9 bases lay in between. This CDR3 has 15 residues.